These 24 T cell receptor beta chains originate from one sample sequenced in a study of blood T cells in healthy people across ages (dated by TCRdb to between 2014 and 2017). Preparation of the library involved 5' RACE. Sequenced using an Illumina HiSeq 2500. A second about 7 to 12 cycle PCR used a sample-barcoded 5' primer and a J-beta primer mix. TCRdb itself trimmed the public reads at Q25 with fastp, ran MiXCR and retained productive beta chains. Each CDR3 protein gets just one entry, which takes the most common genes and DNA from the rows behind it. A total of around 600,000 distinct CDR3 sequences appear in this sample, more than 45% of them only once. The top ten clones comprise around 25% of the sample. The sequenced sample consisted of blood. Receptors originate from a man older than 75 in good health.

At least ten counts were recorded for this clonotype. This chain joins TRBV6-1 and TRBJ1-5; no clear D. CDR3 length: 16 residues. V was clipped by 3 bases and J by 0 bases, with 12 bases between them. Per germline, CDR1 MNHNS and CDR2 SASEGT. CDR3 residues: CASSERSGDSNQPQHF. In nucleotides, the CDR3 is TGTGCCAGCAGTGAGAGGAGCGGCGATAGCAATCAGCCCCAGCATTTT.

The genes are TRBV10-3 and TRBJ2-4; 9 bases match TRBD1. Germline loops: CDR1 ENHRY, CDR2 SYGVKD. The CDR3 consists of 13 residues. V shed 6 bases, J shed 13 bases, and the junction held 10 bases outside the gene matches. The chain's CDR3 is CAIRRDRARSQYF. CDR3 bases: TGTGCCATCAGGCGGGACAGGGCGAGATCCCAGTACTTC.

CDR3 nucleotide sequence: TGCAGTGCTCAGAATCAGGCTACCCAGTACTTC. It yields the protein CSAQNQATQYF. The chain couples TRBV20-1 to TRBJ2-7; D remains ambiguous. The CDR3 is made up of 11 amino acids. With 5 bases removed from V and 10 bases from J, the gap between germline ends came to 15 bases. The V gene's germline CDR1 is DFQATT and CDR2 SNEGSKA (reference sequence).

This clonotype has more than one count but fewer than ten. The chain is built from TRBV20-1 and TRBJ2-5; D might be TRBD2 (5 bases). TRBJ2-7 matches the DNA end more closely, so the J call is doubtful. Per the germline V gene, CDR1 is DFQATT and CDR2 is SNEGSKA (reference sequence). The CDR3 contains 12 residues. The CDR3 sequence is CSARGHAGEQYF. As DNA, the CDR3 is TGCAGTGCTAGAGGACACGCGGGCGAGCAGTACTTC.

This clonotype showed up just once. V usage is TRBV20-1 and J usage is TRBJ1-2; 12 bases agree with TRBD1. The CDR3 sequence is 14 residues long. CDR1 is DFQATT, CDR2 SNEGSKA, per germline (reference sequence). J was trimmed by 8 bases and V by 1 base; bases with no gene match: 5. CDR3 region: CSARGSGTGGGYTF. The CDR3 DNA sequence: TGCAGTGCTAGAGGTTCCGGGACAGGGGGCGGCTACACCTTC.

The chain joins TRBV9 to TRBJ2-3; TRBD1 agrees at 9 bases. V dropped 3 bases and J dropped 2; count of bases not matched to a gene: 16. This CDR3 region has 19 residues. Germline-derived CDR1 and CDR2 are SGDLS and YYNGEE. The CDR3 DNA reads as TGTGCCAGCAGCGACGCCCAATACACAGGGGGCCTCTCCACAGATACGCAGTATTTT. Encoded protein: CASSDAQYTGGLSTDTQYF.

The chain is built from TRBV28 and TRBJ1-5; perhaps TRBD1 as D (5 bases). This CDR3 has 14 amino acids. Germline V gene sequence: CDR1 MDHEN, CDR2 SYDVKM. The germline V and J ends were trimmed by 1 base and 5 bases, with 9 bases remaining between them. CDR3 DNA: TGTGCCAGCAGTTTATCGGGGGGGGATCAGCCCCAGCATTTT. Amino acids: CASSLSGGDQPQHF.

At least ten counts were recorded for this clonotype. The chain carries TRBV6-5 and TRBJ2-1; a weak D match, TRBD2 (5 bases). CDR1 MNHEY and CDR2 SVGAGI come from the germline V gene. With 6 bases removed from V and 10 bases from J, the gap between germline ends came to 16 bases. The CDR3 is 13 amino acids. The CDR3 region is CASSPNPRGEQFF. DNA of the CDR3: TGTGCCAGCAGCCCCAACCCAAGAGGGGAGCAGTTCTTC.

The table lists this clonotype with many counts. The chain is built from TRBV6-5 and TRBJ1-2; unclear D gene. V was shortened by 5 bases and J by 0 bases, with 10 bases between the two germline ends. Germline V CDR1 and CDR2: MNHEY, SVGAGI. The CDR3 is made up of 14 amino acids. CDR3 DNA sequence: TGTGCCAGCAGTGACCTTAGCGCTAACTATGGCTACACCTTC. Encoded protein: CASSDLSANYGYTF.

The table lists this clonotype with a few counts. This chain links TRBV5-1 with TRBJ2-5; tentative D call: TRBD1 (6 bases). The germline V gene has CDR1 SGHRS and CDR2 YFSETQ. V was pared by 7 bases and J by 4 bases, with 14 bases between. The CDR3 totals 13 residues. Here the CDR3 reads CASSWGQRETQYF. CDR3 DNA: TGCGCCAGCTCGTGGGGGCAGCGAGAGACCCAGTACTTC.

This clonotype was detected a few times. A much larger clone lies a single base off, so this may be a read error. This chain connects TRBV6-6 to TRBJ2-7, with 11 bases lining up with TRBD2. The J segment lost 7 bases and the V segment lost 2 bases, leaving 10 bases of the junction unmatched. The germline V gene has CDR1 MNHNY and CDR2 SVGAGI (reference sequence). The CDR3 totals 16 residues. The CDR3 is CASSYASSGGNYEQYF. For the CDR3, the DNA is TGTGCCAGCAGTTACGCGTCTAGCGGGGGGAATTATGAGCAGTACTTC.

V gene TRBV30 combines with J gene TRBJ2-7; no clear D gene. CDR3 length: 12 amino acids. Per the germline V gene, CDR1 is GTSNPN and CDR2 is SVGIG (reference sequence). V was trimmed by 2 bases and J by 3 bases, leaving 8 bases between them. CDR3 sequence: CAWSSRVYEQYF. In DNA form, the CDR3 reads TGTGCCTGGAGTTCTAGAGTCTACGAGCAGTACTTC.

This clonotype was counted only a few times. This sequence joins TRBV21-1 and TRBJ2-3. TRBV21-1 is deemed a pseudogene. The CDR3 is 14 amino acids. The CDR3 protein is CASSNGYSTDTQYF. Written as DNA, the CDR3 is TGTGCCAGCAGCAATGGGTATAGCACAGATACGCAGTATTTT.

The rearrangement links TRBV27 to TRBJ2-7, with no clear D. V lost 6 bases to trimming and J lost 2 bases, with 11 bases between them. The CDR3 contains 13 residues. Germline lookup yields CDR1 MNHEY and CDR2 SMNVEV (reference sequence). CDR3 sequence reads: CASRLTQAYEQYF. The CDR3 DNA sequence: TGTGCCAGCAGACTTACGCAGGCCTACGAGCAGTACTTC.

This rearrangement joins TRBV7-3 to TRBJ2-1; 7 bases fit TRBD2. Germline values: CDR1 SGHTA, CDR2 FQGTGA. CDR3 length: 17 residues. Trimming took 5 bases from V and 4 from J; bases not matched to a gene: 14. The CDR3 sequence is CASSPNPGGVAYNEQFF. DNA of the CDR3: TGTGCCAGCAGCCCCAACCCTGGGGGGGTAGCGTACAATGAGCAGTTCTTC.

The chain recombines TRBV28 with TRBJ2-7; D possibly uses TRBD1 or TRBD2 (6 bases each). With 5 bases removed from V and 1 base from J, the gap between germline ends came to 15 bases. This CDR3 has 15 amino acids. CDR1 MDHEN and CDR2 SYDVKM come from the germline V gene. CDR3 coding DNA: TGTGCCAGCAGTCCTAGGGGGGTGCTGTCCTACGAGCAGTACTTC. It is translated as CASSPRGVLSYEQYF.

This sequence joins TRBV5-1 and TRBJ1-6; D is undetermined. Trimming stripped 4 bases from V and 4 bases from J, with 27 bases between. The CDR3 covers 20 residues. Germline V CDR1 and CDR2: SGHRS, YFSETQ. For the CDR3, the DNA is TGCGCCAGCAGCCGAAACACCGACCGGCACGAAGATGGGTATAATTCACCCCTCCACTTT. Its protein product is CASSRNTDRHEDGYNSPLHF. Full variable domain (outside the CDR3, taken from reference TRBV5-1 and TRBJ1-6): KAGVTQTPRYLIKTRGQQVTLSCSPISGHRSVSWYQQTPGQGLQFLFEYFSETQRNKGNFPGRFSGRQFSNSRSEMNVSTLELGDSALYLCASSRNTDRHEDGYNSPLHFGNGTRLTVT.

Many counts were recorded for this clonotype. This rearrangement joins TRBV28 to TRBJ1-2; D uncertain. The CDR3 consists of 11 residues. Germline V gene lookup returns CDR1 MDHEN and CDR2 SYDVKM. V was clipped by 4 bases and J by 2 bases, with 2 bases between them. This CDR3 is CASSSNYGYTF. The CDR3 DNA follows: TGTGCCAGCAGTTCGAACTATGGCTACACCTTC.

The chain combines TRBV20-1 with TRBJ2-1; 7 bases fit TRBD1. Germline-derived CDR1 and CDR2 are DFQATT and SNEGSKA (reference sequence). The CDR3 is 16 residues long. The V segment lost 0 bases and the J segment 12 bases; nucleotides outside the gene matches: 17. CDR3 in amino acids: CSARDLRDSSTDTQFF. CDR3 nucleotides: TGCAGTGCTAGAGACCTACGGGACAGTAGCACAGATACGCAGTTCTTC.

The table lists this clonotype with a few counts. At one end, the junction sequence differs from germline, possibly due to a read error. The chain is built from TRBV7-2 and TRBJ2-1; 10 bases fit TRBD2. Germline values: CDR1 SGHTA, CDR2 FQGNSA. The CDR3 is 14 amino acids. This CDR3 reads CASSLAGVFNEQFF. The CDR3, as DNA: TGTGCCAGCAGCCTAGCGGGAGTGTTTAATGAGCAGTTCTTC.

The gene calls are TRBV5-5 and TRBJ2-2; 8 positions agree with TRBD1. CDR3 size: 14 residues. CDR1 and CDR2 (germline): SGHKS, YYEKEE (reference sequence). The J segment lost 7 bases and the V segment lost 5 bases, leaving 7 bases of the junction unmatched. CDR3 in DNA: TGTGCCAGCAGGCAGACAGGGGAGATCGGGGAGCTGTTTTTT. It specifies CASRQTGEIGELFF.

The CDR3 DNA sequence: TGTGCCACCAGCAGAGATAGCGGGAGCGGGAATGAGCAGTTCTTC. It codes for CATSRDSGSGNEQFF. The chain has TRBV15 and TRBJ2-1; 9 bases agree with TRBD2. Trimming cost V 0 bases and J 7 bases; bases outside gene matches: 4. Germline V gene data show CDR1 as LNHNV and CDR2 as YYDKDF (reference sequence). The CDR3 runs 15 residues.

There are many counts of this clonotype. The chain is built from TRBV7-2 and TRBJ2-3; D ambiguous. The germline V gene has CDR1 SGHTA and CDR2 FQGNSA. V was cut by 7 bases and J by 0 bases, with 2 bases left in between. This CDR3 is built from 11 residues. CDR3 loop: CASTSTDTQYF. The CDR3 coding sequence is TGTGCCAGCACTAGCACAGATACGCAGTATTTT.

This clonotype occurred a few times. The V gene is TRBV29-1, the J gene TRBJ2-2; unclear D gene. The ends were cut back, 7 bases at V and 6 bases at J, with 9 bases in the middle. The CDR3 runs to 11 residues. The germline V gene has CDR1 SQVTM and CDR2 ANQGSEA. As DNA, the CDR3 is TGCAGCGCGCCGCGAGCCGGGGAGCTGTTTTTT. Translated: CSAPRAGELFF.